One and the same sample provided the 24 T cell receptor beta chains below, sequenced in a study of neurological immune-mediated disorders. One entry per CDR3 protein results from TCRdb running MiXCR on the 5' RACE reads. The table lists tens of thousands of distinct CDR3 sequences, 4.5% to 7% of them singletons. The sequencing input was CD4+ T cells from blood. The receptors here all came from a woman aged 50 to 60 in good health.

This clonotype was counted at least ten times. The J gene is TRBJ2-7, the V gene TRBV20-1; 9 nucleotides line up with TRBD1. V shed 1 base, J shed 3 bases, and the junction held 7 bases outside the gene matches. Germline V gene lookup returns CDR1 DFQATT and CDR2 SNEGSKA (reference sequence). The CDR3 contains 15 residues. In nucleotides, the CDR3 is TGCAGTGCTAGAGTCCCGGGACAGGGCTTCTACGAGCAGTACTTC. Translated: CSARVPGQGFYEQYF.

Many counts were recorded for this clonotype. The chain is built from TRBV12-3 or TRBV12-4 and TRBJ2-3, with D hard to call. This CDR3 comprises 11 residues. V lost 3 bases to trimming and J lost 6 bases, with 4 bases between them. The CDR3 nucleotides read TGTGCCAGCAGTTTGCTTGATACGCAGTATTTT. Protein sequence: CASSLLDTQYF.

This clonotype showed up many times. The rearrangement uses TRBV10-3 and TRBJ2-1; a weak D match, TRBD2 (6 bases). Deletions cut 6 bases from V and 7 bases from J, with 10 bases between. CDR1 and CDR2 from the germline V gene are ENHRY and SYGVKD. This CDR3 has 12 residues. CDR3: CAISRDLNEQFF. Written as DNA, the CDR3 is TGTGCCATCAGCCGGGACTTAAATGAGCAGTTCTTC.

This clonotype came up many times. V gene TRBV6-1 combines with J gene TRBJ2-7; 7 bases align to TRBD1. The CDR3 has 16 residues. Germline lookup yields CDR1 MNHNS and CDR2 SASEGT. V lost 7 bases to trimming and J lost 0 bases; unmatched junction nucleotides: 12. The CDR3 spells CASTRDSNPSSYEQYF. CDR3 coding DNA: TGTGCCAGCACCCGGGACAGCAACCCAAGCTCCTACGAGCAGTACTTC.

This clonotype was picked up many times. In DNA form, the CDR3 reads TGTGCCAGCAGAACCGGGACAGCCCAAGAGACCCAGTACTTC. Protein product: CASRTGTAQETQYF. The V gene is TRBV7-2, the J gene TRBJ2-5; 7 bases match TRBD1. V dropped 6 bases and J dropped 1; count of bases not matched to a gene: 5. The length of the CDR3 is 14 residues. CDR1 and CDR2 from the germline V gene are SGHTA and FQGNSA.

This clonotype came up many times. The rearrangement links TRBV20-1 to TRBJ2-4, with D possibly being TRBD1 or TRBD2 (5 bases each). The CDR3 runs 13 residues. Trimming cost V 3 bases and J 0 bases, with 6 bases left between them. Germline V gives CDR1 DFQATT, CDR2 SNEGSKA (reference sequence). The chain's CDR3 is CSARRGAKNIQYF. In nucleotides, the CDR3 is TGCAGTGCTAGGAGGGGAGCCAAAAACATTCAGTACTTC.

The table lists this clonotype with many counts. The chain is built from TRBV19 and TRBJ2-7; 8 bases line up with TRBD1. The CDR3 extends over 14 amino acids. Germline loops: CDR1 LNHDA, CDR2 SQIVND (reference sequence). V shed 3 bases and J 7 bases; nucleotides not matched to a gene: 8. CDR3 in DNA: TGTGCCAGTAGTATCAGCAGGGGGCTTCAAGAGCAGTACTTC. Translated: CASSISRGLQEQYF.

This clonotype was counted at least ten times. The V call is TRBV7-6, the J call TRBJ2-1, with TRBD2 identical over 12 bases. V lost 5 bases to trimming and J lost 1 base; unmatched junction nucleotides: 6. From germline, CDR1 is SGHVS and CDR2 FNYEAQ. The CDR3 runs to 17 residues. The CDR3, as DNA: TGTGCCAGCAGCCCAACGACTAGCGGGGGATCCTACAATGAGCAGTTCTTC. Protein sequence: CASSPTTSGGSYNEQFF.

This clonotype has a count of ten or more. J is TRBJ2-7 and V is TRBV28; 9 bases are a match to TRBD1. The CDR3 has 13 residues. CDR1 MDHEN and CDR2 SYDVKM come from the germline V gene. Trimming took 6 bases from V and 2 from J; bases not matched to a gene: 2. The CDR3 is CASRTGGPYEQYF. The DNA for the CDR3 is TGTGCCAGCAGAACAGGGGGCCCCTACGAGCAGTACTTC.

This clonotype was observed at least ten times. The rearrangement links TRBV3-1 to TRBJ2-1; no clear D gene. V was cut by 4 bases and J by 4 bases, with 5 bases left in between. The CDR3 is 12 amino acids. Germline V gene data show CDR1 as LGHDT and CDR2 as YNNKEL (reference sequence). The CDR3 loop is CASSLLYNEQFF. The DNA for the CDR3 is TGTGCCAGCAGCCTCCTGTACAATGAGCAGTTCTTC.

This clonotype was seen many times. The CDR3 region is CASSWTGDEQYF. The CDR3 DNA is TGCGCCAGCAGCTGGACAGGGGACGAGCAGTACTTC. V gene TRBV5-1 combines with J gene TRBJ2-7; TRBD1 matches at 9 bases. Germline trimming cut 3 bases from V and 5 bases from J; bases unmatched to any gene: 0. CDR1 is SGHRS, CDR2 YFSETQ, per germline. CDR3 length: 12 residues.

Turning to this clonotype: Because the CDR3's place on the DNA is in doubt, the DNA is left out and the CDR3 is given as listed by TCRdb. This chain connects TRBV27 to TRBJ1-1; no DNA check was done on the table's D call, TRBD1. The CDR3 is 24 amino acids long, termini counted. Germline CDR1 MNHEY, CDR2 SMNVEV (reference sequence). The CDR3 loop reads CASSFYICSARGGAQGARSTEAFF.

This clonotype is labeled as medium-sized. This rearrangement joins TRBV7-2 to TRBJ2-5; D is ambiguous. Between the trimmed V and J ends, which lost 1 base and 4 bases, there was a span of 7 bases. From germline, CDR1 is SGHTA and CDR2 FQGNSA. CDR3 length: 13 residues. The CDR3 DNA reads TGTGCCAGCAGCTTAGGGTCAGGAGAGACCCAGTACTTC. Amino acid sequence: CASSLGSGETQYF.

This clonotype was detected many times. The rearrangement uses TRBV28 and TRBJ2-5; 14 bases align to TRBD2. The CDR3 has 15 residues. Germline assignment: CDR1 MDHEN and CDR2 SYDVKM. V lost 7 bases to trimming and J lost 1 base; unmatched junction nucleotides: 2. The CDR3 bases are TGTGCCAGCAAAGGGACTAGCGGGAGCCAAGAGACCCAGTACTTC. The encoded protein is CASKGTSGSQETQYF.

This clonotype came up many times. The rearrangement uses TRBV12-3 or TRBV12-4 and TRBJ2-7; D unresolved. The ends were cut back, 6 bases at V and 6 bases at J, with 12 bases in the middle. This CDR3 contains 12 residues. The CDR3 coding sequence is TGTGCCAGCAGCCGACCTTTTGGCGAGCAGTACTTC. It specifies CASSRPFGEQYF.

This clonotype was seen at least ten times. V is TRBV7-2 and J is TRBJ2-7, with 7 positions matching TRBD2. CDR1 SGHTA and CDR2 FQGNSA come from the germline V gene. J lost 3 bases, V lost 2 bases, and 13 bases had no gene match. The CDR3 contains 17 residues. In DNA, the CDR3 is TGTGCCAGCAGCTTATTAAGGGCGGGAGCCCGAGTCTACGAGCAGTACTTC. This sequence encodes CASSLLRAGARVYEQYF.

This clonotype was counted many times. V usage is TRBV5-6 and J usage is TRBJ2-2; the D gene is possibly TRBD1 (6 bases). The CDR3 is made up of 16 amino acids. Germline CDR1 reads SGHDT; CDR2 reads YYEEEE. Between the trimmed V and J ends, which lost 1 base and 7 bases, there was a span of 17 bases. CDR3 DNA sequence: TGTGCCAGCAGCTTGTACACAGGGCCCAATCTCGGGGAGCTGTTTTTT. Protein product: CASSLYTGPNLGELFF.

This clonotype was found many times. The chain employs TRBV5-5 and TRBJ2-4; TRBD1 matches 7 bases. Germline V gives CDR1 SGHKS, CDR2 YYEKEE (reference sequence). The CDR3 covers 15 residues. V shed 0 bases, J shed 7 bases, and the junction held 7 bases outside the gene matches. The CDR3, as DNA: TGTGCCAGCAGCTTGGCCGACAGGGCGGTGAACATTCAGTACTTC. This translates into CASSLADRAVNIQYF.

This clonotype was recorded many times. The genes are TRBV6-2 or TRBV6-3 and TRBJ2-7; 9 bases are shared with TRBD2. Losses at the gene ends were 2 bases for V and 2 bases for J; bases not matched to a gene: 4. This CDR3 comprises 15 residues. Per germline, CDR1 MNHEY and CDR2 SVGEGT. CDR3 DNA sequence: TGTGCCAGCAGTTACGGGCTAGCGGGAACCTACGAGCAGTACTTC. Translation: CASSYGLAGTYEQYF.

This clonotype was counted at least ten times. V and J are TRBV14 and TRBJ2-1; no clear D gene. Germline CDR1 SGHDN, CDR2 FVKESK. V was trimmed by 0 bases and J by 8 bases, leaving 8 bases between them. This CDR3 is 13 amino acids long. CDR3 sequence (DNA): TGTGCCAGCAGCCAAGATCTTAGAGATGAGCAGTTCTTC. Its translation: CASSQDLRDEQFF.

Sample share makes this clonotype medium-sized. The CDR3 DNA reads TGCAGTGCTAGAGATGGAACAGGGTACACTGAAGCTTTCTTT. It specifies CSARDGTGYTEAFF. The chain combines TRBV20-1 with TRBJ1-1, with a weak D call TRBD1 (6 bases). The CDR3 has 14 amino acids. In germline, CDR1 is DFQATT, CDR2 SNEGSKA (reference sequence). The V gene lost 0 bases and the J gene lost 3 bases, with 11 bases spanning the gap.

In this sample, this clonotype turned up many times. The chain combines TRBV7-2 with TRBJ1-5, with D tentatively TRBD1 (6 bases). Germline V lookup: CDR1 SGHTA, CDR2 FQGNSA. This CDR3 is built from 17 residues. The V and J ends lost 5 bases and 3 bases respectively, with 20 bases between them. The CDR3 bases are TGTGCCAGCAGCCTTTTCCCCCGCGGGGGCCTCAATCAGCCCCAGCATTTT. This codes for CASSLFPRGGLNQPQHF.

The sample holds a few counts of this clonotype. CDR3: CASSQPSGNTIYF. The CDR3 DNA reads as TGTGCCAGCAGCCAGCCTTCTGGAAACACCATATATTTT. The V call is TRBV3-1, the J call TRBJ1-3; D gene unclear. Germline V lookup: CDR1 LGHDT, CDR2 YNNKEL (reference sequence). This CDR3 comprises 13 residues. V lost 3 bases and J lost 1, with 4 bases in between. Combining the CDR3 with reference TRBV3-1 and TRBJ1-3 gives the whole variable domain DTAVSQTPKYLVTQMGNDKSIKCEQNLGHDTMYWYKQDSKKFLKIMFSYNNKELIINETVPNRFSPKSPDKAHLNLHINSLELGDSAVYFCASSQPSGNTIYFGEGSWLTVV.

This clonotype was observed many times. This chain links TRBV12-5 with TRBJ1-2, with a weak D call TRBD1 (5 bases). The CDR3 runs 16 residues. Trimming left V 2 bases short and J 0 bases short, with 13 bases between. In germline, CDR1 is LGHNT, CDR2 FRNRAP. DNA of the CDR3: TGTGCTAGTGGTTTGACACCGTCGGACACTAACTATGGCTACACCTTC. This gives the protein CASGLTPSDTNYGYTF.